Following are 10 T cell receptor beta chains from one sample sequenced in a study. Treg sorting used a CD4+CD25+CD127-/low gate. TCRdb independently ran MiXCR on the 5' RACE reads; one entry per CDR3 protein. The table lists about 57,000 distinct CDR3 sequences, less than 30% of them singletons. The sequencing input was tumor-infiltrating Tregs sorted from the breast tumor. The origin of the receptors is a female donor with breast cancer.

This clonotype was detected a few times. J is TRBJ2-3 and V is TRBV10-3, with a tentative D call TRBD2 (6 bases). V shed 7 bases and J shed 5 bases, with 13 bases lying between them. Germline CDR1 reads ENHRY; CDR2 reads SYGVKD. CDR3 length: 13 amino acids. The chain's CDR3 is CAINTGGKDTQYF. The CDR3 coding sequence is TGTGCCATCAACACCGGGGGAAAAGATACGCAGTATTTT.

Points on this clonotype: One base away lies a much larger clone, so this may be a sequencing read error. The chain carries TRBV9 and TRBJ2-2; no clear D gene. The CDR3 has 14 residues. Germline CDR1 is SGDLS and CDR2 is YYNGEE. For the CDR3, the DNA is TGTACCAGCAGCATGACCGGTAACACCGGGGAGCTGTTTTTT. Translation: CTSSMTGNTGELFF.

The genes are TRBV7-8 and TRBJ2-3; 15 bases align to TRBD2. V shed 5 bases, J shed 4 bases, and the junction held 4 bases outside the gene matches. This CDR3 comprises 16 residues. The V gene's germline CDR1 is SGHVS and CDR2 FQNEAQ. The CDR3 protein is CASSAGLAGGADTQYF. CDR3 nucleotides: TGTGCCAGCAGCGCGGGACTAGCGGGAGGAGCAGATACGCAGTATTTT.

V gene TRBV7-6 combines with J gene TRBJ2-3; 10 bases map to TRBD2. CDR3 size: 16 residues. V shed 4 bases, J shed 2 bases, and the junction held 6 bases outside the gene matches. Germline CDR1 is SGHVS and CDR2 is FNYEAQ. This chain's CDR3 is CASSSLSGGITDTQYF. The CDR3 DNA reads as TGTGCCAGCAGCTCACTTAGCGGGGGGATCACAGATACGCAGTATTTT. Together with reference TRBV7-6 and TRBJ2-3, the CDR3 gives the full variable domain: GAGVSQSPRYKVTKRGQDVALRCDPISGHVSLYWYRQALGQGPEFLTYFNYEAQQDKSGLPNDRFSAERPEGSISTLTIQRTEQRDSAMYRCASSSLSGGITDTQYFGPGTRLTVL.

The sample holds a few counts of this clonotype. V gene TRBV20-1 combines with J gene TRBJ2-5; 8 nucleotides match TRBD2. The ends lost 8 bases at V and 2 bases at J; junction bases unmatched: 10. CDR3 size: 14 residues. Germline CDR1 DFQATT, CDR2 SNEGSKA (reference sequence). The CDR3 DNA is TGCAGTTCTCAAAGCGGGAGTGGGCAAGAGACCCAGTACTTC. Amino acid sequence: CSSQSGSGQETQYF.

This clonotype was seen a handful of times. The chain couples TRBV6-5 to TRBJ2-5, with TRBD2 as a possible D gene (5 bases). The CDR3 is 13 residues long. The V gene lost 5 bases and the J gene lost 5 bases, with 12 bases spanning the gap. CDR1 is MNHEY, CDR2 SVGAGI, per germline. The CDR3 spells CASSTLRRETQYF. CDR3 nucleotide sequence: TGTGCCAGCAGTACTTTAAGGAGGGAGACCCAGTACTTC.

CDR3 sequence reads: CASSYRQQGNGYTF. For the CDR3, the DNA is TGTGCCAGCAGTTACCGACAACAGGGGAATGGCTACACCTTC. The chain uses TRBV6-5 and TRBJ1-2, with 7 bases that match TRBD1. The CDR3 is 14 residues long. V lost 2 bases to trimming and J lost 6 bases; unmatched junction nucleotides: 6. Germline values: CDR1 MNHEY, CDR2 SVGAGI.

The V call is TRBV7-8, the J call TRBJ2-5; D remains ambiguous. Between the trimmed V and J ends, which lost 0 bases and 5 bases, there was a span of 16 bases. The V gene's germline CDR1 is SGHVS and CDR2 FQNEAQ. CDR3 length: 16 amino acids. The CDR3 sequence is CASSLAFTRFVETQYF. CDR3 coding DNA: TGTGCCAGCAGCTTAGCGTTTACCAGGTTCGTCGAGACCCAGTACTTC.

This chain links TRBV20-1 with TRBJ1-1; D not resolved. The CDR3 has 14 amino acids. The ends were cut back, 0 bases at V and 1 base at J, with 9 bases in the middle. Germline values: CDR1 DFQATT, CDR2 SNEGSKA (reference sequence). For the CDR3, the DNA is TGCAGTGCTAGAGACCCGCAGAGGAACACTGAAGCTTTCTTT. Translating it yields CSARDPQRNTEAFF.

J is TRBJ2-3 and V is TRBV7-2; D remains ambiguous. This CDR3 has 14 amino acids. With 2 bases removed from V and 6 bases from J, the gap between germline ends came to 12 bases. CDR1 SGHTA and CDR2 FQGNSA come from the germline V gene. CDR3: CASSLRRNRDTQYF. The CDR3 nucleotides read TGTGCCAGCAGCTTACGGCGGAATAGGGATACGCAGTATTTT. Combining the CDR3 with reference TRBV7-2 and TRBJ2-3 gives the whole variable domain GAGVSQSPSNKVTEKGKDVELRCDPISGHTALYWYRQSLGQGLEFLIYFQGNSAPDKSGLPSDRFSAERTGGSVSTLTIQRTQQEDSAVYLCASSLRRNRDTQYFGPGTRLTVL.